The clone carrying this TCR beta chain has ten or more counts. Its target is not known. This entry belongs to a study of T cell repertoires in cytomegalovirus infection. Study details: Indications of both CMV infection and matching HLA type were provided by public TCR beta signatures. Study outcomes and limitations: What dominated the ex vivo response were HLA-C-restricted CMV-specific TCR beta clonotypes.

The CDR3 totals 13 residues. The V gene lost 5 bases and the J gene lost 8 bases, with 15 bases spanning the gap. TCRdb fed the reads into MiXCR, producing one record per CDR3 protein. The data contain approximately 250,000 distinct CDR3 sequences, roughly 12% of them seen just once; the ten biggest clones take up 1.5% to 2%. This clonotype originated in a human donor in good health (CMV status not recorded). Some clones in this sample may be carry-over from other donors' samples. Sample: PBMCs. The gene calls are TRBV6-7 and TRBJ1-2; D not certain. TRBV6-7 is sorted into the ORF group, with uncertain function. In DNA form, the CDR3 reads TGTGCCAGCAGTCCGAGAGTCTCGGGCGGCTACACCTTC. Translating it yields CASSPRVSGGYTF.